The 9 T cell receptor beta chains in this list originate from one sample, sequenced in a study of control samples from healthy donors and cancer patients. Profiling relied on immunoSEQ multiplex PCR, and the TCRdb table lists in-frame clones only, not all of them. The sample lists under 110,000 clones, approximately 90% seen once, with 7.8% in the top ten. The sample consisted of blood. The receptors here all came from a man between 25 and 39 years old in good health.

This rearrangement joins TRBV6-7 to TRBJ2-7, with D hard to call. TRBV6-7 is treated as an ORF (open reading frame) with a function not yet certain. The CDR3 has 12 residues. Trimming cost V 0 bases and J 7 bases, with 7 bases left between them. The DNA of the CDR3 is TGTGCCAGCAGTTACTCGGTAGGTGAGCAGTACGTC. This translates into CASSYSVGEQYV.

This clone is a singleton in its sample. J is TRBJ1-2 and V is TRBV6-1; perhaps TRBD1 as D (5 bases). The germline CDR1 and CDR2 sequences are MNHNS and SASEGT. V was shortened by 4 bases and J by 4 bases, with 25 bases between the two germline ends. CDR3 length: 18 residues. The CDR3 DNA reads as TGTGCCAGCAGTGGAACCCCGACAGTCTCCCAACTAGGCTATGGCTACACCTTC. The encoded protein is CASSGTPTVSQLGYGYTF.

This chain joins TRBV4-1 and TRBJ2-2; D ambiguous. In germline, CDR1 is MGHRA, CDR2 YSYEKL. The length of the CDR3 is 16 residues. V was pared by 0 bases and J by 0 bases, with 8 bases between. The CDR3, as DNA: TGCGCCAGCAGCCAAGACCCAGCGCCGAACACCGGGGAGCTGTTTTTT. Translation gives CASSQDPAPNTGELFF.

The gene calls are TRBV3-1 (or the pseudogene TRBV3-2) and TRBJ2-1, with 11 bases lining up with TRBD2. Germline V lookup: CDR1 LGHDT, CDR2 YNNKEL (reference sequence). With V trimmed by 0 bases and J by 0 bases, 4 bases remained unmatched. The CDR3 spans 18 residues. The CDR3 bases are TGTGCCAGCAGCCAAGAATCACTAGCGGGAGTCTCCTACAATGAGCAGTTCTTC. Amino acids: CASSQESLAGVSYNEQFF.

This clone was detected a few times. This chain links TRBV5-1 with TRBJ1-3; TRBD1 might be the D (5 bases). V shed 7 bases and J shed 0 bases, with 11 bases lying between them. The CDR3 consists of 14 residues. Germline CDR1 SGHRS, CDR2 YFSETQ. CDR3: CASRRAVSGNTIYF. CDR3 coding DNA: TGCGCCAGCCGCAGGGCAGTCTCTGGAAACACCATATATTTT. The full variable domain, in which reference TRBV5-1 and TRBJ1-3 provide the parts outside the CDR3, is KAGVTQTPRYLIKTRGQQVTLSCSPISGHRSVSWYQQTPGQGLQFLFEYFSETQRNKGNFPGRFSGRQFSNSRSEMNVSTLELGDSALYLCASRRAVSGNTIYFGEGSWLTVV.

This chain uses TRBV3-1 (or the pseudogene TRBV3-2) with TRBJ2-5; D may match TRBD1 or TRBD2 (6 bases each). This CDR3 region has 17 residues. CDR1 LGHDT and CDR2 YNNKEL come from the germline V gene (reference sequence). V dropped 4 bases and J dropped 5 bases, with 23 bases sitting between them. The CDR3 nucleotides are TGTGCCAGCAGCCCGTTCCTCCCGGGGGCCCAGCGGGAGACCCAGTACTTC. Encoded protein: CASSPFLPGAQRETQYF.

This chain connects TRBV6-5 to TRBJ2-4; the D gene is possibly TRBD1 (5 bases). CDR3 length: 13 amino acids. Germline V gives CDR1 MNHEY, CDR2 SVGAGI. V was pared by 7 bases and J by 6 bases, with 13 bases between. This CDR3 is CASTFLRGNIQYF. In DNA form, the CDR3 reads TGTGCCAGCACTTTCCTAAGGGGAAACATTCAGTACTTC.

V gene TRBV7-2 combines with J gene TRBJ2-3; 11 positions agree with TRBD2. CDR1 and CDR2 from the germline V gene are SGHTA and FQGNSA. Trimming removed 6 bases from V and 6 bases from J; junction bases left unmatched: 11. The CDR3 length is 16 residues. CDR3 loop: CASRRIAGGPEDTQYF. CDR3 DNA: TGTGCCAGCAGAAGGATAGCGGGAGGGCCAGAGGATACGCAGTATTTT.

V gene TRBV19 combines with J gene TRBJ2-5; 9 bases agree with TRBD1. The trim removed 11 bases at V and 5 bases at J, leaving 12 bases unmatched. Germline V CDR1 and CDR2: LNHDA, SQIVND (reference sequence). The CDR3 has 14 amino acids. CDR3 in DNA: TGTGCCTCCCGGGGACGACAGGGGGGGGAGACCCAGTACTTC. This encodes CASRGRQGGETQYF.